The 9 T cell receptor beta chains below come from one sample, sequenced in a study of cytomegalovirus exposure and HLA in healthy donors. Clones were read by immunoSEQ multiplex PCR, and TCRdb kept only the in-frame ones, dropping some. The sample consists of around 250,000 clones, 90% of them appearing once. Sequenced: PBMCs. Source of these receptors: a woman aged 18-29 years in good health and CMV-seronegative.

This rearrangement joins TRBV2 to TRBJ1-1; D unclear. The CDR3 covers 14 residues. V was cut by 6 bases and J by 1 base, with 12 bases left in between. Germline V gene data show CDR1 as SNHLY and CDR2 as FYNNEI. CDR3 nucleotide sequence: TGTGCCAGCAGGGATGACACGCCGAACACTGAAGCTTTCTTT. The encoded protein is CASRDDTPNTEAFF.

This chain links TRBV6-1 with TRBJ2-7; D may be TRBD1 (6 bases). The germline V gene has CDR1 MNHNS and CDR2 SASEGT. This CDR3 has 13 residues. Trimming left V 2 bases short and J 6 bases short, with 11 bases between. The CDR3 spells CASSENDRSEQYV. The CDR3 DNA reads TGTGCCAGCAGTGAAAATGACAGGAGCGAGCAGTACGTC.

V gene TRBV5-6 combines with J gene TRBJ1-1; a weak D match, TRBD1 (5 bases). The CDR3 loop spans 14 amino acids. Germline V gene sequence: CDR1 SGHDT, CDR2 YYEEEE. Deletions cut 3 bases from V and 3 bases from J, with 12 bases between. CDR3 nucleotides: TGTGCCAGCAGCTGGCAGGGAATATACACTGAAGCTTTCTTT. It translates to CASSWQGIYTEAFF.

The J gene is TRBJ2-2, the V gene TRBV9; 11 positions agree with TRBD2. Germline CDR1 is SGDLS and CDR2 is YYNGEE. V gave up 4 bases and J gave up 0 bases; unmatched junction bases: 11. This CDR3 spans 19 amino acids. CDR3 loop: CASSQPASGGKTNTGELFF. The CDR3, as DNA: TGTGCCAGCAGCCAACCCGCTAGCGGGGGGAAAACGAACACCGGGGAGCTGTTTTTT.

Written as DNA, the CDR3 is TGTGCCAGCAGCTTAGCGGGCGGACAGGGGGCAGGGGAGCAGTACTTC. It codes for CASSLAGGQGAGEQYF. This chain joins TRBV7-6 and TRBJ2-7, with TRBD1 matching over 11 bases. V lost 0 bases, J lost 7 bases, and 8 bases stayed unmatched. This CDR3 is built from 16 residues. Germline values: CDR1 SGHVS, CDR2 FNYEAQ.

The V call is TRBV28, the J call TRBJ1-2, with D tentatively TRBD1 (5 bases). The V end was cut by 6 bases, the J end by 6 bases, with 11 bases between. The germline gives CDR1 MDHEN, CDR2 SYDVKM. The CDR3 consists of 12 residues. Here the CDR3 reads CASRSRGHGYTF. Here the CDR3 DNA reads TGTGCCAGCAGGTCAAGGGGCCATGGCTACACCTTC.

The chain uses TRBV19 and TRBJ1-1; D not resolved. In germline, CDR1 is LNHDA, CDR2 SQIVND (reference sequence). The CDR3 loop spans 13 amino acids. V was clipped by 5 bases and J by 3 bases, with 10 bases between them. The CDR3, as DNA: TGTGCCAGTAGTGTCCAGAAATACACTGAAGCTTTCTTT. Translated: CASSVQKYTEAFF.

V and J are TRBV9 and TRBJ1-4; 7 bases fit TRBD1. The germline V gene encodes CDR1 SGDLS and CDR2 YYNGEE. There are 14 residues in the CDR3. Trimming removed 4 bases from V and 4 bases from J; junction bases left unmatched: 4. Here the CDR3 reads CASSPQGFNEKLFF. In DNA form, the CDR3 reads TGTGCCAGCAGCCCACAGGGGTTTAATGAAAAACTGTTTTTT.

The chain carries TRBV7-2 and TRBJ2-3; tentative D call: TRBD2 (6 bases). Germline V lookup: CDR1 SGHTA, CDR2 FQGNSA. Deletions cut 3 bases from V and 5 bases from J, with 15 bases between. The CDR3 extends over 15 amino acids. CDR3 region: CASSLAASERDTQYF. The CDR3 nucleotides are TGTGCCAGCAGCTTGGCAGCTAGCGAGAGAGATACGCAGTATTTT.